The T cell receptor beta chain described here comes from a study of blood T cell repertoires in COVID-19. Study in general: Spain, Italy and the United States supplied samples that represented acute and convalescent COVID-19. The analysed material was cDNA or gDNA that came from T cells, B-cell-depleted T cells, or PBMCs.

In the original workflow: Amplification with reference gene primers provided the estimates of nucleated cell counts. Data came from immunoSEQ multiplex PCR; TCRdb stores just in-frame clones and leaves some out. V and J calls and clone size are as listed in that table; D and trimming were resolved from the DNA. The sample lists some 69,000 clones; approximately 88% were seen once. The CDR3 contains 15 residues. With V trimmed by 6 bases and J by 5 bases, 10 bases remained unmatched. Germline lookup yields CDR1 LGHDT and CDR2 YNNKEL (reference sequence). This clone is a singleton in its sample. The chain couples TRBV3-1 (or the pseudogene TRBV3-2) to TRBJ2-5; TRBD2 agrees at 9 bases. The sample comprised peripheral blood. The sequence was collected from a man at least 80 years old with active or convalescent COVID-19. In DNA, the CDR3 is TGTGCCAGCAGACTCGAGCGGGGGGCAGGGGAGACCCAGTACTTC. It translates to CASRLERGAGETQYF.